This T cell receptor beta chain appears in the sequencing data of a study of blood T cells in healthy people across ages. Germline CDR1 is MNHEY and CDR2 is SVGEGT. The ends were cut back, 6 bases at V and 4 bases at J, with 9 bases in the middle. The CDR3 has 12 residues. In the case of this clonotype: Its antigen is currently unknown.

Study results and limitations: Unknown donor CMV status possibly confounded expanded clonotype changes.

Using a J-beta primer mix together with a sample-barcoded 5' primer, a second PCR was run for roughly 7 to 11 cycles. A template-switch adaptor that had 12 random nucleotides put a tag on each cDNA molecule. TCRdb fed the 5' RACE reads into MiXCR, producing one record per CDR3 protein. The sample includes approximately 490,000 distinct CDR3 sequences, 20% to 30% seen only once; the top ten take roughly 9%. These data also featured in a second study, about T cells of mothers and their children. That source notes: Second-PCR amplification with M1S added sample barcodes and 2-4 random nucleotides.

The sequence was obtained from a boy younger than 18 in good health. The sample taken for sequencing was blood. The rearrangement links TRBV6-2 or TRBV6-3 to TRBJ1-2; D call uncertain. As DNA, the CDR3 is TGTGCCAGCAGGACGTCTACCTATGGCTACACCTTC. It translates to CASRTSTYGYTF.